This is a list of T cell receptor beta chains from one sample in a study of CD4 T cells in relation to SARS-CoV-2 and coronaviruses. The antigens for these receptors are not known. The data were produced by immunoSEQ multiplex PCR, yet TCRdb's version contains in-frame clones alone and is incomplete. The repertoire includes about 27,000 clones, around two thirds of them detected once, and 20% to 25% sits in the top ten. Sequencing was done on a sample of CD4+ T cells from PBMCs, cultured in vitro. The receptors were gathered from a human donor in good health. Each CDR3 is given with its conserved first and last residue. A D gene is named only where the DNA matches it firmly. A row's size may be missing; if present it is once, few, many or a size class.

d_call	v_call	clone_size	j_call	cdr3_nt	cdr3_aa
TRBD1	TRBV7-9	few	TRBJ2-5	TGTGCCAGCAGCGAGGACAGGGGGACCCAGTACTTC	CASSEDRGTQYF
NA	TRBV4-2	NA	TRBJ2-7	TGTGCCAGCAGCCAAGATTACGGGGGAGCCCTCGAGCAGTACTTC	CASSQDYGGALEQYF
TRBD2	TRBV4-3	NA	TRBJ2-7	TGCGCCAGCAGCCAAGTAGCGGGAGGCTCCTACGAGCAGTACTTC	CASSQVAGGSYEQYF
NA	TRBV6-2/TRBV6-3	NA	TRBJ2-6	TGTGCCAGCAGCCGGCAGGGGCTCTCTGGGGCCAACGTCCTGACTTTC	CASSRQGLSGANVLTF
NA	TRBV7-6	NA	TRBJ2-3	TGTGCCAGCAGCCCCCGGGGCAGGGGAAATAGCCTACAGGAAGCAGATACGCAGTATTTT	CASSPRGRGNSLQEADTQYF
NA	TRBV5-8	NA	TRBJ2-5	TGTGCCAGCAGCTCCCGGGACAAAGAGACCCAGTACTTC	CASSSRDKETQYF
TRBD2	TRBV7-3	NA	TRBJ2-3	TGTGCCAGCAGCTTAAGCGGCGGGAGATTCTCAGATACGCAGTATTTT	CASSLSGGRFSDTQYF
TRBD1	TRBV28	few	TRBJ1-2	TGTGCCAGCAGTCCTGGACAGGGGGCTAACTATGGCTACACCTTC	CASSPGQGANYGYTF
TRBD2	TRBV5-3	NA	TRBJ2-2	TGTGCCAGAAGCTTGAGCGGGAGGGTCACCGGGGAGCTGTTTTTT	CARSLSGRVTGELFF
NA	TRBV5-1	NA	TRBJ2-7	TGCGCCAGCAGCGGCAAGGCTAGCGCGAAGTCCGAGCAGTACTTC	CASSGKASAKSEQYF
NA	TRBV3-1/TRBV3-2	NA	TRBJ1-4	TGTGCCAGCAGCCATCCCCCGGGCGAGGAACTGTTTTTT	CASSHPPGEELFF
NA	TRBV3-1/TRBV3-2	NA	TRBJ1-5	TGTGCCAGCAGCCAAAGGACGACGCGGGAGCCCCAGCATTTT	CASSQRTTREPQHF
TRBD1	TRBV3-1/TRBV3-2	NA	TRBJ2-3	TGTGCCAGCAGCCCCCGACAGGGGACAGATACGCAGTATTTT	CASSPRQGTDTQYF
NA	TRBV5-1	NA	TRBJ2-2	TGCGCCAGCAGCAAGGACAGCGACCGATACACCGGGGAGCTGTTTTTT	CASSKDSDRYTGELFF
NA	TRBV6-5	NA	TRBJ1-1	TGTGCCAGCAGTTACCCCCCAGGGCGGGGGACTGAAGCTTTCTTT	CASSYPPGRGTEAFF
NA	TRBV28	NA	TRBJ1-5	TGTGCCAGCAGTCACGTGGGGGGGCCCCAGCATTTT	CASSHVGGPQHF
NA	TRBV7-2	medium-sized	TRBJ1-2	TGTGCCAGCAGCTTAGGAGGGTCCTCCTATGGCTACACCTTC	CASSLGGSSYGYTF
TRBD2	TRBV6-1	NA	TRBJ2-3	TGTGCCAGCAGTGATTGGTTGCGGGGGGGCACAGATACGCAGTATTTT	CASSDWLRGGTDTQYF
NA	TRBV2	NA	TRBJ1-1	TGTGCCAGCAGTGAAGTAACCAGGGTGAACACTGAAGCTTTCTTT	CASSEVTRVNTEAFF
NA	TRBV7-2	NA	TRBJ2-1	TGTGCCAGCAGCCTAGGACTGGAGAAGCAGTTCTTC	CASSLGLEKQFF
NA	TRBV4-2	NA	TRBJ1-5	TGTGCCAGCAGCCAAGATATCCGCAATCAGCCCCAGCATTTT	CASSQDIRNQPQHF
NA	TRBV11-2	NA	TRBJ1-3	TGTGCCAGCAGCTTAGATAAGGGTCCCGGAAACACCATATATTTT	CASSLDKGPGNTIYF
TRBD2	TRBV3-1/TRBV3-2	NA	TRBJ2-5	TGTGCCAGCAGCCAAGGCGGGCTAGCGGGAGTAGGTGAGACCCAGTACTTC	CASSQGGLAGVGETQYF
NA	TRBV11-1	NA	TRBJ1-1	TGTGCCAGCAGCCCTCCACCGGGGTCCACTGAAGCTTTCTTT	CASSPPPGSTEAFF
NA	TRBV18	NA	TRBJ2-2	TGTGCCAGCTCAGCCGGGACGAGCAGCGGGGAGCTGTTTTTT	CASSAGTSSGELFF
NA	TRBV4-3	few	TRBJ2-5	TGCGCCAGCAGCCAAGATTTGGCGGGTCAAGAGACCCAGTACTTC	CASSQDLAGQETQYF
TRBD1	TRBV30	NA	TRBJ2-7	TGTGCCTGGAGTGCGATTGGGACAGGGAGCTACGAGCAGTACTTC	CAWSAIGTGSYEQYF
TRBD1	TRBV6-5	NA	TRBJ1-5	TGTGCCAGTGAGACAGGGGTAAATCAGCCCCAGCATTTT	CASETGVNQPQHF